The sequence of this TCR beta chain was determined in a study of regulatory T cells in long-lasting Graves disease. Study observations and caveats: There were preferences for TRBV28, TRBJ1-2 and TRBJ2-5 in persistent disease.

CDR1 and CDR2 from the germline V gene are MNHEY and SVGAGI. The CDR3 is 15 residues long. Trimming cost V 2 bases and J 3 bases; bases outside gene matches: 4. HTBI primers from iRepertoire and Arm-PCR of CDR3 regions yielded the TCR beta libraries. TCRdb reprocessed the multiplex PCR reads via MiXCR and lists one record per CDR3 protein. The sample comprises approximately 540,000 distinct CDR3 sequences, approximately 12% of which are singletons, and 8% to 10% rests with the top ten. This clonotype has ten or more counts. Its antigen is undetermined. As to time point: newly diagnosed GD, antithyroid drugs for less than 3 months. From RNA extracted from PBMCs, the TCR library was made. These sequences were also reported in another study, on T cells in Graves' hyperthyroidism and ophthalmopathy.

The chain links TRBV6-5 to TRBJ1-1; 9 bases line up with TRBD1. The sequence came from a woman in her twenties or thirties with Graves disease. The sequenced sample was peripheral blood mononuclear cells (PBMCs), obtained at new diagnosis, from a patient treated with antithyroid drugs. The CDR3 sequence: CASSYGQGFYTEAFF. Written as DNA, the CDR3 is TGTGCCAGCAGTTACGGACAGGGGTTTTACACTGAAGCTTTCTTT.